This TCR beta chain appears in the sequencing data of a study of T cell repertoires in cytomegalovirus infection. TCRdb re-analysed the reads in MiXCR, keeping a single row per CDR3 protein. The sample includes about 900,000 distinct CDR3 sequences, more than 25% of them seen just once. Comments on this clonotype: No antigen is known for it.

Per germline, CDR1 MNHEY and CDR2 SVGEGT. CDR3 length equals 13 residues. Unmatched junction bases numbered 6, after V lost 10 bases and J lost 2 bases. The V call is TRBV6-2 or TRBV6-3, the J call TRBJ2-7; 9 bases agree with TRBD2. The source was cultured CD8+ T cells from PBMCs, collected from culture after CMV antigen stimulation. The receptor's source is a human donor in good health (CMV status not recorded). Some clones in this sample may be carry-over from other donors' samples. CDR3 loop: CATGAGGAYEQYV. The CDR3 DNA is TGTGCCACTGGAGCGGGGGGCGCCTACGAGCAGTACGTC.